Below, 30 T cell receptor beta chains from the same sample are listed, as sequenced in a study of shared clonotypes between healthy human individuals. Here immunoSEQ multiplex PCR was the method, and the copy in TCRdb shows in-frame clones only, minus some. The sample lists 2.3 million or so clones; 85% to 95% were seen once. The sequencing input was naive CD4+ T cells from PBMCs. Subset reported: CD45RA+ positively selected. The origin of the receptors is a man between 18 and 35 years old in good health. Some clones in this sample may be carry-over from other donors' samples.

J is TRBJ1-3 and V is TRBV5-6; D ambiguous. This CDR3 has 14 residues. Germline CDR1 SGHDT, CDR2 YYEEEE. Between the trimmed V and J ends, which lost 0 bases and 0 bases, there was a span of 4 bases. The CDR3: CASSLADSGNTIYF. The CDR3 DNA is TGTGCCAGCAGCTTGGCGGACTCTGGAAACACCATATATTTT.

This clone was seen only once. V and J are TRBV28 and TRBJ1-2, with TRBD1 matching over 8 bases. V shed 6 bases and J 5 bases; nucleotides not matched to a gene: 5. Germline CDR1 is MDHEN and CDR2 is SYDVKM. CDR3 length equals 13 residues. The DNA of the CDR3 is TGTGCCAGCAGCGGACAGGGAAGATATGGCTACACCTTC. Its protein product is CASSGQGRYGYTF.

As DNA, the CDR3 is TGTGCCAGCAGCGTAGCCCCAACAGGGGAAAGCTACGAGCAGTACTTC. As protein: CASSVAPTGESYEQYF. V usage is TRBV9 and J usage is TRBJ2-7; 7 bases fit TRBD1. V lost 0 bases and J lost 3; bases outside the gene matches: 9. Germline CDR1 and CDR2: SGDLS and YYNGEE. The CDR3 loop spans 16 amino acids.

The rearrangement links TRBV18 to TRBJ1-2; 7 bases match TRBD1. The ends lost 4 bases at V and 6 bases at J; junction bases unmatched: 11. The germline V gene has CDR1 KGHSH and CDR2 LQKENI. This CDR3 is built from 15 residues. Here the CDR3 reads CASSRGAGGLDGYTF. DNA for the CDR3: TGTGCCAGCTCACGCGGGGCAGGGGGTCTGGATGGCTACACCTTC. The complete variable domain, with remaining parts taken from reference TRBV18 and TRBJ1-2, reads NAGVMQNPRHLVRRRGQEARLRCSPMKGHSHVYWYRQLPEEGLKFMVYLQKENIIDESGMPKERFSAEFPKEGPSILRIQQVVRGDSAAYFCASSRGAGGLDGYTFGSGTRLTVV.

The rearrangement joins TRBV15 to TRBJ2-1; TRBD2 matches 9 bases. Germline V CDR1 and CDR2: LNHNV, YYDKDF (reference sequence). This CDR3 contains 15 residues. The V gene end was trimmed by 0 bases and the J gene end by 7 bases; junction bases not matched to a gene: 4. CDR3 in DNA: TGTGCCACCAGCAGAGAACCTAGCGGGACAAATGAGCAGTTCTTC. Amino acids: CATSREPSGTNEQFF.

The V gene is TRBV5-1, the J gene TRBJ1-5; no definite D call. Germline CDR1 and CDR2: SGHRS and YFSETQ. Trimming removed 4 bases from V and 6 bases from J, with 14 bases in between. The CDR3 consists of 14 residues. CDR3 sequence (DNA): TGCGCCAGCAGCCCGGGAGCCGGGTCTCAGCCCCAGCATTTT. Its translation is CASSPGAGSQPQHF.

The gene calls are TRBV11-2 and TRBJ1-5; D not resolved. Trimming shortened V by 5 bases and J by 4 bases, and 9 bases separated the two germline ends. CDR1 and CDR2 from the germline V gene are SGHAT and FQNNGV. CDR3 length: 13 amino acids. Here the CDR3 reads CASSLRRNQPQHF. The CDR3 DNA is TGTGCCAGCAGCCTTAGGAGGAATCAGCCCCAGCATTTT.

The chain combines TRBV25-1 with TRBJ2-2, with D tentatively TRBD1 (7 bases). Trimming removed 5 bases at V and 1 base at J, with 14 bases between. The CDR3 is 16 residues long. Germline-derived CDR1 and CDR2 are MGHDK and SYGVNS. The CDR3 reads CASSPRGDRNTGELFF. The CDR3, as DNA: TGTGCCAGCAGTCCCAGGGGGGACAGGAACACCGGGGAGCTGTTTTTT.

The rearrangement uses TRBV5-1 and TRBJ2-6; perhaps TRBD1 as D (7 bases). V lost 6 bases and J 1 base, leaving 23 bases between the germline ends. Per the germline V gene, CDR1 is SGHRS and CDR2 is YFSETQ. The CDR3 sequence is 19 residues long. The CDR3 here is CASTSLNRGLGSGANVLTF. CDR3 in DNA: TGCGCCAGCACCTCACTAAACAGGGGACTGGGTTCTGGGGCCAACGTCCTGACTTTC.

The chain has TRBV4-2 and TRBJ1-1; D unclear. The germline gives CDR1 LGHNA, CDR2 YNFKEQ. Trimming pared 0 bases from V and 11 bases from J, leaving 13 bases between. The CDR3 has 13 residues. The CDR3 nucleotides read TGTGCCAGCAGCCAAGATCGTGGAGCCCAGGCTTTCTTT. Its protein product is CASSQDRGAQAFF.

The rearrangement joins TRBV18 to TRBJ1-3; D might be TRBD1 (6 bases). The CDR3 has 15 residues. V was shortened by 5 bases and J by 2 bases, with 13 bases between the two germline ends. The germline CDR1 and CDR2 sequences are KGHSH and LQKENI. As DNA, the CDR3 is TGTGCCAGCTCATCTCAAGGGGGGGCTGGAAACACCATATATTTT. This encodes CASSSQGGAGNTIYF.

The sample holds one count of this clone. The rearrangement uses TRBV29-1 and TRBJ2-7; 11 bases map to TRBD2. This CDR3 comprises 14 residues. Trimming at V came to 4 bases and at J to 5 bases, leaving 7 bases not matched to a gene. The V gene's germline CDR1 is SQVTM and CDR2 ANQGSEA. The CDR3 sequence: CSVGSSGRWNEQYF. For the CDR3, the DNA is TGCAGCGTTGGGTCTAGCGGGAGGTGGAACGAGCAGTACTTC.

The chain uses TRBV10-3 and TRBJ2-5; TRBD2 agrees at 7 bases. Losses at the gene ends were 3 bases for V and 4 bases for J; bases not matched to a gene: 11. The CDR3 runs 16 residues. Germline loops: CDR1 ENHRY, CDR2 SYGVKD. The chain's CDR3 is CAISEWEGPGGETQYF. The CDR3 DNA reads as TGTGCCATCAGTGAATGGGAGGGACCAGGTGGAGAGACCCAGTACTTC.

V and J are TRBV7-9 and TRBJ2-3; TRBD2 matches at 14 bases. CDR1 and CDR2 from the germline V gene are SEHNR and FQNEAQ (reference sequence). Unmatched junction bases numbered 11, after V lost 5 bases and J lost 1 base. CDR3 length equals 19 residues. CDR3 in amino acids: CASSRLMTSGRVGTDTQYF. The CDR3 bases are TGTGCCAGCAGCCGCTTAATGACTAGCGGGAGGGTGGGCACAGATACGCAGTATTTT.

V usage is TRBV15 and J usage is TRBJ1-1; 7 bases align to TRBD1. V dropped 6 bases and J dropped 1; count of bases not matched to a gene: 5. The CDR3 sequence is 14 residues long. The germline gives CDR1 LNHNV, CDR2 YYDKDF (reference sequence). DNA for the CDR3: TGTGCCACCAGAGCAAACAGGGGGAACACTGAAGCTTTCTTT. It translates to CATRANRGNTEAFF.

Points on this clone: Other DNA sequences in this specimen translate into the identical CDR3. The J gene is TRBJ2-1, the V gene TRBV30; D is unclear. The CDR3 is 12 amino acids. Germline V CDR1 and CDR2: GTSNPN, SVGIG (reference sequence). Trimming left V 5 bases short and J 2 bases short, with 7 bases between. The CDR3 sequence is CAWSPAYNEQFF. In DNA form, the CDR3 reads TGTGCCTGGTCTCCTGCCTACAATGAGCAGTTCTTC. The full variable domain, completed using reference TRBV30 and TRBJ2-1, is SQTIHQWPATLVQPVGSPLSLECTVEGTSNPNLYWYRQAAGRGLQLLFYSVGIGQISSEVPQNLSASRPQDRQFILSSKKLLLSDSGFYLCAWSPAYNEQFFGPGTRLTVL.

The rearrangement uses TRBV7-9 and TRBJ2-1; D is perhaps TRBD2 (6 bases). Germline-derived CDR1 and CDR2 are SEHNR and FQNEAQ (reference sequence). The CDR3 has 15 residues. Trimming removed 1 base at V and 8 bases at J, with 15 bases between. CDR3 residues: CASSLGRAERDEQFF. For the CDR3, the DNA is TGTGCCAGCAGCTTAGGGAGGGCGGAACGCGATGAGCAGTTCTTC. The whole variable domain, remainder taken from reference TRBV7-9 and TRBJ2-1, is DTGVSQNPRHKITKRGQNVTFRCDPISEHNRLYWYRQTLGQGPEFLTYFQNEAQLEKSRLLSDRFSAERPKGSFSTLEIQRTEQGDSAMYLCASSLGRAERDEQFFGPGTRLTVL.

J is TRBJ2-7 and V is TRBV6-5, with 10 bases lining up with TRBD1. Trimming removed 7 bases from V and 1 base from J; junction bases left unmatched: 7. CDR3 size: 15 residues. CDR1 is MNHEY and CDR2 is SVGAGI in the germline V gene. Written as DNA, the CDR3 is TGTGCCAGCACCCCGGACAGGGGGACTTCCTACGAGCAGTACTTC. Translated: CASTPDRGTSYEQYF.

V and J are TRBV11-2 and TRBJ2-1; D is undetermined. Trimming shortened V by 1 base and J by 6 bases, and 10 bases separated the two germline ends. Looked up from germline, CDR1 is SGHAT and CDR2 is FQNNGV. The CDR3 has 14 amino acids. CDR3 residues: CASSLVGSRNEQFF. As DNA, the CDR3 is TGTGCCAGCAGCTTAGTAGGTTCCCGCAATGAGCAGTTCTTC.

The chain joins TRBV28 to TRBJ2-3; D gene unclear. Deletions cut 5 bases from V and 1 base from J, with 7 bases between. The germline CDR1 and CDR2 sequences are MDHEN and SYDVKM. This CDR3 has 13 residues. CDR3 sequence reads: CASSERGTDTQYF. The CDR3 DNA follows: TGTGCCAGCAGTGAGCGAGGCACAGATACGCAGTATTTT.

Details on this clone: Additional DNA sequences in this sample encode the identical CDR3. V is TRBV27 and J is TRBJ2-7, with 11 bases lining up with TRBD1. CDR3 length: 14 residues. Germline CDR1 reads MNHEY; CDR2 reads SMNVEV (reference sequence). V trimming: 6 bases; J trimming: 3 bases; junction bases outside the gene matches: 4. The CDR3 here is CASSPGTGGYEQYF. CDR3 coding DNA: TGTGCCAGCAGCCCCGGGACAGGGGGCTACGAGCAGTACTTC.

The chain carries TRBV18 and TRBJ1-1, with D tentatively TRBD1 (6 bases). The germline V and J ends were trimmed by 3 bases and 1 base, with 18 bases remaining between them. CDR1 is KGHSH and CDR2 is LQKENI in the germline V gene. This CDR3 region has 17 residues. This chain's CDR3 is CASSPSLQGSGNTEAFF. The CDR3 DNA reads as TGTGCCAGCTCACCCTCCCTACAGGGATCCGGGAACACTGAAGCTTTCTTT.

This chain uses TRBV11-2 with TRBJ2-7; TRBD2 aligns across 10 bases. V shed 2 bases, J shed 2 bases, and the junction held 6 bases outside the gene matches. Germline values: CDR1 SGHAT, CDR2 FQNNGV. There are 16 residues in the CDR3. The CDR3 sequence: CASSLSLAGAPYEQYF. The CDR3 DNA reads as TGTGCCAGCAGCTTAAGCCTAGCGGGAGCCCCCTACGAGCAGTACTTC.

The chain employs TRBV6-5 and TRBJ2-7; either TRBD1 or TRBD2 may fit D (5 bases each). CDR3 size: 15 residues. The germline V gene has CDR1 MNHEY and CDR2 SVGAGI. The V end was cut by 6 bases, the J end by 0 bases, with 15 bases between. The CDR3 protein is CASRGVGRSSYEQYF. The CDR3 coding sequence is TGTGCCAGCAGGGGGGTTGGGAGAAGCTCCTACGAGCAGTACTTC.

The sample holds one count of this clone. The genes are TRBV11-2 and TRBJ2-7, with D perhaps matching TRBD1 (5 bases). Trimming pared 5 bases from V and 9 bases from J, leaving 8 bases between. CDR1 and CDR2 from the germline V gene are SGHAT and FQNNGV. CDR3 length: 10 residues. The CDR3 is CASSLQGQYF. DNA of the CDR3: TGTGCCAGCAGCCTCCAGGGGCAGTACTTC.

The V gene is TRBV30, the J gene TRBJ2-3; 9 bases line up with TRBD2. CDR3 length equals 14 residues. The J segment lost 1 base and the V segment lost 2 bases, leaving 1 base of the junction unmatched. Germline V gives CDR1 GTSNPN, CDR2 SVGIG (reference sequence). The CDR3 bases are TGTGCCTGGAGTCCTAGCGGGGGCACAGATACGCAGTATTTT. Its protein product is CAWSPSGGTDTQYF.

The chain carries TRBV5-6 and TRBJ1-2, with unresolved D. The germline CDR1 and CDR2 sequences are SGHDT and YYEEEE. Trimming stripped 6 bases from V and 4 bases from J, with 16 bases between. The CDR3 totals 14 residues. The CDR3: CASTPGVGRYGYTF. The CDR3 coding sequence is TGTGCCAGCACACCTGGCGTTGGACGCTATGGCTACACCTTC.

V is TRBV6-5 and J is TRBJ1-2, with a possible D match to TRBD1 (5 bases). Trimming removed 6 bases from V and 12 bases from J, with 23 bases in between. CDR3 length equals 14 residues. CDR1 MNHEY and CDR2 SVGAGI come from the germline V gene. Written as DNA, the CDR3 is TGTGCCAGCAGGCAACCCGGGACGTCAGAGAGGAACACCTTC. Translation: CASRQPGTSERNTF.

V and J are TRBV11-3 and TRBJ2-1; 8 bases map to TRBD2. The germline gives CDR1 SGHNT, CDR2 YENEEA. CDR3 length: 17 residues. Losses at the gene ends were 1 base for V and 2 bases for J; bases not matched to a gene: 7. The CDR3 coding sequence is TGTGCCAGCAGCTTAGCGGGGCTAGCGGGTGCCTACAATGAGCAGTTCTTC. Protein: CASSLAGLAGAYNEQFF.

The chain joins TRBV28 to TRBJ2-5; D possibly corresponds to TRBD2 (6 bases). Germline CDR1 is MDHEN and CDR2 is SYDVKM. CDR3 length equals 11 residues. Deletions cut 10 bases from V and 2 bases from J, with 8 bases between. The CDR3 spells CATAGQETQYF. CDR3 nucleotide sequence: TGTGCCACCGCGGGGCAAGAGACCCAGTACTTC.